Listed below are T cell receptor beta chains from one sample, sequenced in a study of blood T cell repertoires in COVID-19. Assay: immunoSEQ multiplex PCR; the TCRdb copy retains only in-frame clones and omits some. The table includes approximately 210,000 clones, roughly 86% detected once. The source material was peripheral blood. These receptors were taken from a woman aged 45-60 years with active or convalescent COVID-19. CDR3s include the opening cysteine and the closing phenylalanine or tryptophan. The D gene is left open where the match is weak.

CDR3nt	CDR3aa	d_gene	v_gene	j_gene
TGTGCCAGCCCACCAAACCGGGGAGGATGGGAGATGGGCTCCTACAATGAGCAGTTCTTC	CASPPNRGGWEMGSYNEQFF	-	TRBV28	TRBJ2-1
TGTGCCAGTCGGCAGGGGGCATCCATTAATACGCAGTATTTT	CASRQGASINTQYF	TRBD1	TRBV19	TRBJ2-3
TGTGCCAGCAGCTTTGGGGGGATAAGGACCTACGAGCAGTACTTC	CASSFGGIRTYEQYF	-	TRBV7-9	TRBJ2-7
TGCAGCGTTGATAGTTCGTCCCCCTCTGGGGCCAACGTCCTGACTTTC	CSVDSSSPSGANVLTF	-	TRBV29-1	TRBJ2-6
TGTGCCAGCAGCCAAGAGCCGCTAGCGGGAGCTAGAGATACGCAGTATTTT	CASSQEPLAGARDTQYF	TRBD2	TRBV3-1/TRBV3-2	TRBJ2-3
TGTGCCAGCAGCGCTTCCAGCGGTTCCACCGGGGAGCTGTTTTTT	CASSASSGSTGELFF	-	TRBV2	TRBJ2-2
TGCGCCAGCAGCTTGGGACTAGCGGGAGGGTTCCTCAATGAGCAGTTCTTC	CASSLGLAGGFLNEQFF	TRBD2	TRBV5-1	TRBJ2-1
TGTGCCAGCAGCCAAGTAAACAGGGGGATGAATGGCTACACCTTC	CASSQVNRGMNGYTF	TRBD1	TRBV3-1/TRBV3-2	TRBJ1-2
TGTGCCAGCAGCCAACGGACAGGGAATCTACTGGGGGAGCTGTTTTTT	CASSQRTGNLLGELFF	TRBD1	TRBV14	TRBJ2-2
TGTGCCAGCAGTTACTCGAGAAGTTCCACAGATACGCAGTATTTT	CASSYSRSSTDTQYF	-	TRBV6-2/TRBV6-3	TRBJ2-3
TGCGCCAGCAGCCTGACCGAGGACTCTACGCAGTATTTT	CASSLTEDSTQYF	-	TRBV5-1	TRBJ2-3
TGCAGTGCTACTTTCTCAGATACGCAGTATTTT	CSATFSDTQYF	-	TRBV20-1	TRBJ2-3
TGTGCCAGCAGTCGAGGGAGTTTAGGTGGCTACACCTTC	CASSRGSLGGYTF	-	TRBV7-9	TRBJ1-2
TGCAGCGTCCGCTTCAGGAACACTGAAGCTTTCTTT	CSVRFRNTEAFF	-	TRBV29-1	TRBJ1-1